This TCR beta chain was captured by sequencing in a study of blood T cell repertoires in COVID-19. In the study overall: Italy, Spain and the United States were the sources of the convalescent and acute COVID-19 samples. T cells, B-cell-depleted T cells, or PBMCs provided the cDNA or gDNA that served as material.

This clone was picked up a small number of times. Original analysis: Scientists estimated how many nucleated cells there were by amplifying reference gene primers. Using immunoSEQ multiplex PCR, the repertoire was profiled, and TCRdb retains in-frame clones only, with some absent. That table is the source of V, J and clone size, and D and trimming were worked out from the DNA. The sample includes approximately 110,000 clones, 85% of them seen just once. The source is a man in his fifties with acute or convalescent COVID-19. The specimen sequenced was peripheral blood.

CDR3 sequence (DNA): TGTGCCTCCGCGGTGCCTAGCGGGTCCTACGAGCAGTACTTC. Protein sequence: CASAVPSGSYEQYF. The chain couples TRBV10-3 to TRBJ2-7; the match to TRBD2 covers 8 bases. The CDR3 runs to 14 residues. After removal of 11 bases from V and 1 base from J, the junction contained 10 bases not matched to a gene. Germline CDR1 ENHRY, CDR2 SYGVKD.